Listed below are T cell receptor beta chains from one sample, sequenced in a study of blood T cell repertoires in COVID-19. The protocol was immunoSEQ multiplex PCR, while the TCRdb copy is restricted to in-frame clones and leaves out a portion. Among more than 300,000 clones listed, about 92% were seen once. Sequenced: PBMCs or T cells enriched from blood (not recorded which). These receptors came from a woman younger than 45 who had recovered from COVID-19. The conserved cysteine and the conserved F or W are not part of the CDR3 here. Fields, in order: D gene, V gene, clone size, J gene, CDR3 protein. A D gene is named only where the DNA matches it firmly. A clone size is listed for some rows: how often the clone was seen (once, few, many), or a class if it is expanded.

TRBD2,TRBV20-1,.,TRBJ2-7,SAGGVREQY
.,TRBV28,.,TRBJ1-2,ASSWGGQVNYGYT
TRBD1,TRBV28,.,TRBJ1-1,ASSPDRGVGTEAF
.,TRBV6-2/TRBV6-3,.,TRBJ2-7,ASSPAYEQY
.,TRBV9,.,TRBJ2-3,ASSEESDTQY
.,TRBV12-5,.,TRBJ2-5,ASGDREVEETQY
TRBD2,TRBV4-3,.,TRBJ2-5,ASSQDLYAGGRETQY
.,TRBV5-5,.,TRBJ2-1,ASSLVGSKAYNEQF
TRBD1,TRBV2,.,TRBJ1-6,ASSISRDRVSRSPLH
.,TRBV29-1,.,TRBJ1-1,SVGRTTEAF
.,TRBV5-4,once,TRBJ1-2,ASSLDSRGYT
TRBD1,TRBV19,.,TRBJ1-5,ASSIQGVSNQPQH
.,TRBV9,.,TRBJ2-2,ASSVDLVGQTTGELF
.,TRBV7-2,once,TRBJ1-3,ASSPQGPFTGNTIY
.,TRBV4-1,.,TRBJ2-3,ASSQDMSGASTDTQY
TRBD2,TRBV28,.,TRBJ2-7,ASFPSGRRNEQY
.,TRBV28,.,TRBJ1-1,ASSVQGDTEAF
.,TRBV6-5,.,TRBJ1-6,ASSLGGSYNSPLH
.,TRBV30,.,TRBJ1-1,AWSDKNTEAF
TRBD1,TRBV7-2,.,TRBJ1-6,ASSSAGTASTSPLH
.,TRBV5-1,.,TRBJ2-7,ASSFQGTDRNGEQY
TRBD2,TRBV7-2,.,TRBJ2-7,ASTQNLAGGLREQY
.,TRBV5-1,.,TRBJ2-1,ASSLKFLGGGHNEQF
.,TRBV7-2,once,TRBJ2-3,ASSLRGADTQY
.,TRBV29-1,.,TRBJ1-3,SASRELSGNTIY
TRBD1,TRBV3-1/TRBV3-2,once,TRBJ1-2,ASSPYPGQLYGYT
.,TRBV10-3,.,TRBJ1-1,AIRGGARAEAF
TRBD2,TRBV28,.,TRBJ2-7,ASRPPSGGLPYEQY
.,TRBV28,.,TRBJ2-7,ASSSGVSEQY
.,TRBV6-5,.,TRBJ1-6,ASRGTGYNSPLH
TRBD1,TRBV6-1,.,TRBJ1-5,ASSETTGGNQPQH